The TCR beta chain under discussion was sequenced for a study of blood T cells in healthy people across ages. About the research overall: Roughly one uniquely barcoded beta molecule per two T cells was captured. Study-wide results and limits: There were more naive CD4+ cells and higher diversity in long-lived donors than in aged donors.

This CDR3 has 14 residues. CDR1 and CDR2 (germline): SGHRS, YFSETQ. Trimming stripped 1 base from V and 5 bases from J, with 12 bases between. Then a second PCR, running roughly 6 to 12 cycles, was carried out with a sample-barcoded 5' primer and a J-beta primer mix. TCRdb redid the calling of the 5' RACE reads with MiXCR, one entry per CDR3 protein. This table holds roughly 1.5 million distinct CDR3 sequences, about 42% found once. In its sample, this clonotype was seen a few times. What it binds is not known. Sequencing input: blood. The origin of this receptor is a young woman in good health. V usage is TRBV5-1 and J usage is TRBJ1-1; D remains unclear. In DNA, the CDR3 is TGCGCCAGCAGCTTGTGGCAGGCCGATACTGAAGCTTTCTTT. This translates into CASSLWQADTEAFF. Together with reference TRBV5-1 and TRBJ1-1, the CDR3 gives the full variable domain: KAGVTQTPRYLIKTRGQQVTLSCSPISGHRSVSWYQQTPGQGLQFLFEYFSETQRNKGNFPGRFSGRQFSNSRSEMNVSTLELGDSALYLCASSLWQADTEAFFGQGTRLTVV.